This T cell receptor beta chain was recovered during a study of blood T cell repertoires in COVID-19 (dated by TCRdb to the early 2020s). Describing the broader study: The collaborator samples originated in the United States, Italy and Spain and spanned the acute and convalescent phases of COVID-19. The material from the prospective study consisted of cDNA or gDNA derived from T cells, B-cell-depleted T cells, or PBMCs. Subjects who had been exposed to COVID-19, were actively infected with it, or had recovered from it provided the deeply sampled blood TCRbeta repertoires that made up the dataset. The repertoires were released in a freely available public database intended as a resource for research on the immune response to SARS-CoV-2. The samples were drawn from the first 160 participants of the ongoing ImmuneRACE study and from 1,254 subjects provided by 6 global collaborators. A de-identified subject ID, COVID-19 status, age in years and sex were almost always included in the sample metadata. Where HLA class I and class II types were available, the types were taken from metadata supplied by the sample provider, not from assay-based typing.

TCRbeta CDR3 regions were amplified from genomic DNA using the immunoSEQ Assay, a bias-controlled multiplex PCR. The paper's data handling went like this. The number of nucleated cells in each sample was estimated by amplification of reference gene primers within the assay. To quantify the absolute abundance of each unique TCRbeta CDR3 rearrangement, sequence reads were collapsed and filtered. For each sample, productive Simpson clonality was calculated as the square root of Simpson's diversity index across productive rearrangements. Imported from immuneACCESS, the table was reduced by TCRdb to in-frame sequences with V and J called. These copies leave out some clones; in studies compared against another copy, an unresolved V gene accounts for under half, and the cause of the remainder is not known. V and J calls and clone size are given by that table; D and trimming were obtained from the DNA. The sample profile shows about 250,000 clones; approximately 84% of them were found once. The ten largest clones take up around a sixth of the sample.

The germline V gene (reference sequence) sets CDR1 to LNHDA and CDR2 to SQIVND. The CDR3 sequence holds 15 residues, the cysteine and phenylalanine included. The DNA shown is the 45-base CDR3, in frame from base 1. A distance of 17 bases separates the germline ends of V and J, which lose 6 bases and 2 bases respectively. To note about this clone: The antigen it binds to is not known. Base qualities are not at hand, and no much larger clone is one base apart.

What the research found in general, with its limitations: The quantity of clinical and demographic metadata differed by source and by participant and was supplied without curation.

Participants in the prospective study were enrolled through a virtual design, were aged about 18 to 90 years, and lived in roughly 24 United States geographic areas. To assign participants to cohorts, the prospective study relied on clinical history that participants themselves reported in a screening survey and a study questionnaire. For ImmuneRACE Cohort 3, a participant was defined as recovered based on two consecutive negative NP/OP PCR tests, clearance by a healthcare professional, or resolution of symptoms. In the prospective study, whole blood, serum and a nasopharyngeal or oropharyngeal swab were collected from each participant by mobile phlebotomists. Additional blood draws and questionnaires over an approximately 2-month period could optionally be provided by prospective study participants. Prospective study blood samples were shipped either frozen or at room temperature before DNA extraction.

This TCR was sampled from a man aged 18 to 30 who had recovered from COVID-19. Material for sequencing was PBMCs or T cells enriched from blood (not recorded which). Recombination joined TRBV19 with TRBJ2-7; the D gene is possibly TRBD1, with 5 bases matching. The DNA sequence follows: TGTGCCAGTAGGAAAAAAAGGGGCGGAACCTACGAGCAGTACTTC. Translated, this is CASRKKRGGTYEQYF.